Presented here are 27 T cell receptor beta chains from one specimen sequenced in a study of blood T cell repertoires in COVID-19. Profiled with immunoSEQ multiplex PCR; TCRdb holds only in-frame clones, not every one. The data show 200,000 to 250,000 clones, around 80% seen once. The sequenced sample was peripheral blood. These receptors all come from a woman aged 25 to 39 with COVID-19, enrolled during active disease.

This clone turned up a few times. The chain joins TRBV18 to TRBJ1-1, with D maybe TRBD1 (6 bases). The V gene's germline CDR1 is KGHSH and CDR2 LQKENI. The CDR3 consists of 13 residues. Between the trimmed V and J ends, which lost 1 base and 3 bases, there was a span of 6 bases. The CDR3 loop reads CASSPQGDTEAFF. Here the CDR3 DNA reads TGTGCCAGCTCACCACAGGGGGACACTGAAGCTTTCTTT.

The J gene is TRBJ1-4, the V gene TRBV4-2, with D uncertain. This CDR3 spans 12 amino acids. V lost 4 bases and J lost 6, with 6 bases in between. Germline lookup yields CDR1 LGHNA and CDR2 YNFKEQ. The CDR3 nucleotides read TGTGCCAGCAGCCCCCGGGATGAAAAACTGTTTTTT. Translation gives CASSPRDEKLFF.

V is TRBV29-1 and J is TRBJ2-3, with 8 bases that match TRBD1. CDR1 SQVTM and CDR2 ANQGSEA come from the germline V gene. The CDR3 sequence is 12 residues long. The ends lost 6 bases at V and 2 bases at J; junction bases unmatched: 1. In DNA, the CDR3 is TGCAGCGTGGGACAGGACACAGATACGCAGTATTTT. Translating it yields CSVGQDTDTQYF.

The rearrangement links TRBV7-8 to TRBJ1-1, with D perhaps matching TRBD1 (5 bases). This CDR3 has 13 amino acids. V was shortened by 5 bases and J by 3 bases, with 10 bases between the two germline ends. Germline V gene sequence: CDR1 SGHVS, CDR2 FQNEAQ. The CDR3 nucleotides read TGTGCCAGCAGCCCCGGCAGGGACACTGAAGCTTTCTTT. Translating it yields CASSPGRDTEAFF.

The rearrangement uses TRBV29-1 and TRBJ2-5; 8 nucleotides align to TRBD1. Germline loops: CDR1 SQVTM, CDR2 ANQGSEA. V shed 1 base, J shed 8 bases, and the junction held 6 bases outside the gene matches. The CDR3 runs to 13 residues. The CDR3 here is CSVEGGTGRTQYF. The CDR3 DNA sequence: TGCAGCGTTGAAGGGGGGACAGGTCGAACCCAGTACTTC.

The chain joins TRBV9 to TRBJ2-1, with 7 bases identical to TRBD2. CDR1 and CDR2 from the germline V gene are SGDLS and YYNGEE. Trimming removed 6 bases from V and 5 bases from J; junction bases left unmatched: 8. The CDR3 runs 14 residues. The CDR3 DNA reads TGTGCCAGCAACGGAGGGGAGGGTCACAATGAGCAGTTCTTC. This translates into CASNGGEGHNEQFF.

V gene TRBV5-5 combines with J gene TRBJ1-5, with D perhaps matching TRBD1 (5 bases). This CDR3 is 14 amino acids long. Trimming took off 4 bases at V and 0 bases at J, with 8 bases between the two ends. Germline V CDR1 and CDR2: SGHKS, YYEKEE (reference sequence). The DNA of the CDR3 is TGTGCCAGCAGCCCGGACATTAGCAATCAGCCCCAGCATTTT. Protein product: CASSPDISNQPQHF. Complete variable domain (other parts from reference TRBV5-5 and TRBJ1-5): DAGVTQSPTHLIKTRGQQVTLRCSPISGHKSVSWYQQVLGQGPQFIFQYYEKEERGRGNFPDRFSARQFPNYSSELNVNALLLGDSALYLCASSPDISNQPQHFGDGTRLSIL.

The chain has TRBV6-6 and TRBJ1-1, with a possible D match to TRBD1 (5 bases). The CDR3 is 14 residues long. V was trimmed by 5 bases and J by 4 bases, leaving 14 bases between them. Germline V gene data show CDR1 as MNHNY and CDR2 as SVGAGI (reference sequence). CDR3 in amino acids: CASSPNGGVTEAFF. The CDR3 nucleotides are TGTGCCAGCAGTCCCAACGGGGGGGTCACTGAAGCTTTCTTT.

This sequence joins TRBV27 and TRBJ1-5, with D maybe TRBD1 (6 bases). Trimming took 3 bases from V and 2 from J, leaving 14 bases between them. Germline CDR1 reads MNHEY; CDR2 reads SMNVEV (reference sequence). The CDR3 loop spans 16 amino acids. In nucleotides, the CDR3 is TGTGCCAGCAGTTTGTTGCAGGGGCCAGGCAATCAGCCCCAGCATTTT. Its translation: CASSLLQGPGNQPQHF.

DNA for the CDR3: TGTGCCAGCAGCTTAGCTAGCGGGAGTACGAACGAGCAGTACTTC. Encoded protein: CASSLASGSTNEQYF. The chain is built from TRBV7-2 and TRBJ2-7; 9 nucleotides match TRBD2. With 0 bases clipped from V and 5 bases from J, the junction kept 5 bases outside the gene matches. Germline V gene sequence: CDR1 SGHTA, CDR2 FQGNSA. The CDR3 extends over 15 amino acids. The full variable domain, its missing parts supplied by reference TRBV7-2 and TRBJ2-7, is GAGVSQSPSNKVTEKGKDVELRCDPISGHTALYWYRQSLGQGLEFLIYFQGNSAPDKSGLPSDRFSAERTGGSVSTLTIQRTQQEDSAVYLCASSLASGSTNEQYFGPGTRLTVT.

This rearrangement joins TRBV27 to TRBJ2-5; 7 bases are a match to TRBD2. Germline V gene lookup returns CDR1 MNHEY and CDR2 SMNVEV (reference sequence). The CDR3 spans 13 residues. V shed 4 bases and J 5 bases; nucleotides not matched to a gene: 4. Here the CDR3 DNA reads TGTGCCAGCAGTTGGGGGGGGGAGGAGACCCAGTACTTC. It translates to CASSWGGEETQYF.

The chain is built from TRBV4-2 and TRBJ2-7, with 7 bases matching TRBD1. The CDR3 spans 14 residues. Germline V gene data show CDR1 as LGHNA and CDR2 as YNFKEQ. V dropped 1 base and J dropped 7; count of bases not matched to a gene: 7. DNA for the CDR3: TGTGCCAGCAGCCAAGCAGGGGGTACAGGGGAGCAGTACTTC. This gives the protein CASSQAGGTGEQYF.

This clone was found many times. The CDR3 loop is CASSIIGRDTEAFF. Written as DNA, the CDR3 is TGTGCCAGTAGTATCATCGGCAGGGACACTGAAGCTTTCTTT. The chain combines TRBV19 with TRBJ1-1, with a possible D match to TRBD1 (5 bases). Germline CDR1 and CDR2: LNHDA and SQIVND (reference sequence). The V and J ends lost 3 bases and 3 bases respectively, with 11 bases between them. This CDR3 region has 14 residues.

This chain uses TRBV30 with TRBJ2-2; 12 bases align to TRBD2. With V trimmed by 5 bases and J by 6 bases, 1 base remained unmatched. The CDR3 has 13 residues. CDR1 is GTSNPN and CDR2 is SVGIG in the germline V gene (reference sequence). CDR3 protein: CAWASGRAGELFF. The CDR3 nucleotides read TGTGCCTGGGCTAGCGGGAGGGCCGGGGAGCTGTTTTTT.

The V and J genes are TRBV15 and TRBJ1-2, with D possibly matching TRBD1 (6 bases). This CDR3 is 15 amino acids long. V lost 3 bases, J lost 4 bases, and 15 bases lay in between. Per the germline V gene, CDR1 is LNHNV and CDR2 is YYDKDF (reference sequence). Here the CDR3 DNA reads TGTGCCACCAGCAGTGACAGGCGGGCGGCCTATGGCTACACCTTC. It is translated as CATSSDRRAAYGYTF.

J is TRBJ2-2 and V is TRBV29-1; a possible D gene is TRBD1 (6 bases). The V gene lost 4 bases and the J gene lost 1 base, with 13 bases spanning the gap. The CDR3 runs 15 residues. CDR1 and CDR2 (germline): SQVTM, ANQGSEA. CDR3 coding DNA: TGCAGCGTTGCAGGGGCCTCATTGAACACCGGGGAGCTGTTTTTT. It codes for CSVAGASLNTGELFF.

The CDR3 loop reads CAWTLGAGNTIYF. The CDR3, as DNA: TGTGCCTGGACATTAGGGGCTGGAAACACCATATATTTT. This chain links TRBV30 with TRBJ1-3; perhaps TRBD1 as D (5 bases). This CDR3 spans 13 amino acids. Germline V gene lookup returns CDR1 GTSNPN and CDR2 SVGIG (reference sequence). Between the trimmed V and J ends, which lost 4 bases and 2 bases, there was a span of 9 bases.

This clone showed up just once. This sequence joins TRBV4-1 and TRBJ2-3; possible D gene TRBD2, 6 bases. Germline V gene data show CDR1 as MGHRA and CDR2 as YSYEKL. Trimming removed 4 bases at V and 4 bases at J, with 18 bases between. The CDR3 loop spans 16 amino acids. CDR3 DNA sequence: TGCGCCAGCAGCCCCGAACCCGGGGGTCAGGCAGATACGCAGTATTTT. Its translation is CASSPEPGGQADTQYF.

The V and J genes are TRBV27 and TRBJ2-7; possibly TRBD2 for D (6 bases). The V and J ends lost 5 bases and 0 bases respectively, with 17 bases between them. From germline, CDR1 is MNHEY and CDR2 SMNVEV (reference sequence). The CDR3 is 16 residues long. This CDR3 reads CASSPPPGGTSYEQYF. CDR3 bases: TGTGCCAGCAGTCCACCCCCCGGGGGTACCTCCTACGAGCAGTACTTC.

This clone came up a few times. The rearrangement links TRBV19 to TRBJ2-7; 8 bases are shared with TRBD1. Trimming removed 6 bases from V and 3 bases from J; junction bases left unmatched: 10. This CDR3 is 15 amino acids long. Germline CDR1 and CDR2: LNHDA and SQIVND (reference sequence). CDR3 sequence (DNA): TGTGCCAGTAGCGCCGGGACAGGCCCCCTCTACGAGCAGTACTTC. Translation: CASSAGTGPLYEQYF.

The rearrangement links TRBV7-2 to TRBJ2-7, with D possibly being TRBD2 (7 bases). CDR1 is SGHTA, CDR2 FQGNSA, per germline. Trimming shortened V by 1 base and J by 0 bases, and 19 bases separated the two germline ends. The CDR3 has 18 amino acids. The CDR3 nucleotides read TGTGCCAGCAGCTTAGTTAGTGCGGGGGCGTATAGCTCCTACGAGCAGTACTTC. It encodes CASSLVSAGAYSSYEQYF.

The rearrangement links TRBV5-1 to TRBJ2-1, with a possible D match to TRBD2 (6 bases). Germline V gene sequence: CDR1 SGHRS, CDR2 YFSETQ. This CDR3 region has 14 residues. V lost 0 bases and J lost 3, with 7 bases in between. The CDR3 sequence: CASSLGLVYNEQFF. In DNA form, the CDR3 reads TGCGCCAGCAGCTTGGGACTAGTCTACAATGAGCAGTTCTTC.

The rearrangement links TRBV12-2 to TRBJ2-5; the D call TRBD1 from the table was never checked on the DNA. TRBV12-2 is designated a pseudogene. The CDR3 has 13 residues. The CDR3 protein is CATDRFPQETQYF. As DNA, the CDR3 is TGTGCAACCGACAGGTTCCCTCAAGAGACCCAGTACTTC.

V and J are TRBV10-3 and TRBJ1-1; TRBD1 agrees at 10 bases. The CDR3 extends over 14 amino acids. V shed 6 bases and J 4 bases; nucleotides not matched to a gene: 5. Germline loops: CDR1 ENHRY, CDR2 SYGVKD. The CDR3 protein is CAISPWTGGTEAFF. The CDR3 nucleotides read TGTGCCATCAGCCCTTGGACAGGGGGCACTGAAGCTTTCTTT.

The chain joins TRBV6-5 to TRBJ1-1; D perhaps matches TRBD1 (6 bases). The CDR3 runs 14 residues. Trimming left V 8 bases short and J 3 bases short, with 16 bases between. CDR1 and CDR2 (germline): MNHEY, SVGAGI. CDR3 coding DNA: TGTGCCAGCGGGCTGGGGGCGATGTACACTGAAGCTTTCTTT. It translates to CASGLGAMYTEAFF.

The V call is TRBV4-1, the J call TRBJ1-6, with 7 bases that match TRBD1. The CDR3 sequence is 17 residues long. Germline loops: CDR1 MGHRA, CDR2 YSYEKL. Unmatched junction bases numbered 5, after V lost 0 bases and J lost 3 bases. The DNA for the CDR3 is TGCGCCAGCAGCCAAGATAAGGGGGCCTACTATAATTCACCCCTCCACTTT. It is translated as CASSQDKGAYYNSPLHF.

The V call is TRBV5-4, the J call TRBJ2-5; D not resolved. The CDR3 has 9 residues. Germline-derived CDR1 and CDR2 are SGHNT and YYREEE (reference sequence). CDR3 loop: CPDGETQYF. CDR3 nucleotides: TGTCCCGACGGGGAGACCCAGTACTTC.